The rows below give T cell receptor beta chains drawn from one sample of a study of identical twins. One entry per CDR3 protein results from TCRdb running MiXCR on the 5' RACE reads. The profile covers more than 1.5 million distinct CDR3 sequences, with roughly a third appearing a single time and about 0.27% taken by the ten largest. Input material: cord blood. Receptors originate from a newborn girl in good health. The CDR3 runs from the conserved cysteine through the conserved F or W. The order of the fields is V gene, D gene, clone size, J gene, CDR3 protein, CDR3 DNA. A D gene is named only where the DNA matches it firmly. Clone size appears in some rows only: once, few, many, or a class for an expanded clone.

TRBV7-9,TRBD1,few,TRBJ2-3,CASSLGYIEGGGTDTQYF,TGTGCCAGCAGCTTAGGGTACATTGAAGGGGGCGGCACAGATACGCAGTATTTT
TRBV15,.,few,TRBJ2-1,CATSRVRNEQFF,TGTGCCACCAGCAGAGTGAGGAATGAGCAGTTCTTC
TRBV28,.,few,TRBJ1-2,CASSLSPGDYGYTF,TGTGCCAGCAGTTTATCTCCGGGAGACTATGGCTACACCTTC
TRBV2,TRBD1,.,TRBJ1-2,CASSEDAWQGGPYGYTF,TGTGCCAGCAGTGAAGACGCTTGGCAGGGGGGACCTTATGGCTACACCTTC
TRBV29-1,.,.,TRBJ2-3,CSVEEYSTDTQYF,TGCAGCGTTGAAGAATACAGCACAGATACGCAGTATTTT
TRBV20-1,.,.,TRBJ1-4,CSARDPRTTRKERLFF,TGCAGTGCTAGGGACCCCCGGACCACACGAAAGGAAAGACTGTTTTTT
TRBV6-6,.,few,TRBJ2-5,CASRTTAEGETQYF,TGTGCCAGCAGAACCACAGCGGAGGGGGAGACCCAGTACTTC
TRBV11-2,.,.,TRBJ1-1,CASSLGRSEYAINTEAFF,TGTGCCAGCAGCTTAGGCAGGTCGGAATACGCAATAAACACTGAAGCTTTCTTT
TRBV7-2,.,once,TRBJ1-4,CASSLVWGANEKLFF,TGTGCCAGCAGCTTAGTGTGGGGGGCTAATGAAAAACTGTTTTTT
TRBV4-1,.,.,TRBJ1-1,CASSQERYQNTEAFF,TGCGCCAGCAGCCAAGAGCGGTATCAGAACACTGAAGCTTTCTTT
TRBV5-8,.,.,TRBJ1-2,CASSSFVPVYGYTF,TGTGCCAGCAGCTCGTTCGTTCCCGTCTATGGCTACACCTTC
TRBV20-1,TRBD2,.,TRBJ2-5,CSARPPKSGIGTQYF,TGCAGTGCTAGGCCCCCTAAAAGCGGGATTGGGACCCAGTACTTC
TRBV6-5,TRBD2,.,TRBJ2-3,CASKPEGLLNTDTQYF,TGTGCCAGCAAACCCGAGGGACTACTGAACACAGATACGCAGTATTTT
TRBV2,.,.,TRBJ1-4,CASSQQGPNEKLFF,TGTGCCAGCAGTCAACAGGGTCCTAATGAAAAACTGTTTTTT
TRBV29-1,.,few,TRBJ1-5,CSVGAGGAGNQPQHF,TGCAGCGTTGGGGCAGGCGGGGCGGGCAATCAGCCCCAGCATTTT
TRBV12-5,.,.,TRBJ2-3,CASGLMDSTDTQYF,TGTGCTAGTGGCCTGATGGACTCCACAGATACGCAGTATTTT
TRBV20-1,.,.,TRBJ2-5,CSASGGPQETQYF,TGCAGTGCTAGCGGGGGGCCACAAGAGACCCAGTACTTC
TRBV5-1,TRBD2,.,TRBJ2-4,CASSLGTSGGRNIQYF,TGCGCCAGCAGCTTGGGGACTAGCGGGGGTAGGAACATTCAGTACTTC
TRBV4-2,.,many,TRBJ2-3,CASSQEGLLSTDTQYF,TGTGCCAGCAGCCAAGAGGGCCTTCTAAGCACAGATACGCAGTATTTT
TRBV6-5,TRBD2,.,TRBJ2-5,CASSLSGGDAETQYF,TGTGCCAGCAGTCTCAGCGGGGGTGATGCAGAGACCCAGTACTTC
TRBV3-1,TRBD2,.,TRBJ2-3,CASSRSSGSTDTQYF,TGTGCCAGCAGCCGAAGTAGCGGGAGTACAGATACGCAGTATTTT
TRBV12-3/TRBV12-4,.,few,TRBJ2-1,CASNPAGAEQFF,TGTGCCAGCAACCCGGCGGGGGCCGAGCAGTTCTTC
TRBV13,TRBD1,.,TRBJ1-2,CASSLEQGQVDGYTF,TGTGCCAGCAGCTTAGAACAGGGACAGGTCGATGGCTACACCTTC
TRBV20-1,TRBD1,.,TRBJ1-2,CSARDPDRGPRNYGYTF,TGCAGTGCTAGAGATCCGGACAGGGGCCCTCGAAACTATGGCTACACCTTC
TRBV7-2,.,.,TRBJ2-1,CASSLPLILNNEQFF,TGTGCCAGCAGCTTACCCCTCATTCTCAATAATGAGCAGTTCTTC
TRBV9,.,.,TRBJ1-2,CASSVAGSYSYTF,TGTGCCAGCAGCGTAGCAGGGTCCTATAGCTACACCTTC
TRBV20-1,.,.,TRBJ2-7,CSAWKTQGFYEQYF,TGCAGTGCTTGGAAAACACAGGGTTTTTACGAGCAGTACTTC
TRBV9,.,.,TRBJ2-4,CASSVALEEQYF,TGTGCCAGCAGCGTAGCCCTCGAAGAGCAGTACTTC
TRBV10-3,TRBD2,many,TRBJ2-7,CAISENLAGGGEQYF,TGTGCCATCAGTGAGAACCTAGCGGGAGGCGGTGAGCAGTACTTC
TRBV20-1,.,.,TRBJ1-3,CSASPSEGDENTIYF,TGCAGTGCTAGCCCCTCGGAAGGGGACGAAAACACCATATATTTT
TRBV2,TRBD1,.,TRBJ1-2,CASSEFTGDYGYTF,TGTGCCAGCAGTGAATTCACAGGGGACTATGGCTACACCTTC
TRBV5-6,TRBD2,.,TRBJ2-7,CATSLSGRDYEQYF,TGTGCCACCAGCCTTAGCGGGAGAGACTACGAGCAGTACTTC
TRBV29-1,.,many,TRBJ2-3,CSVDHWGTDTQYF,TGCAGCGTTGATCATTGGGGAACAGATACGCAGTATTTT
TRBV7-2,.,.,TRBJ2-3,CASSPRVRRPPDTQYF,TGTGCCAGCAGCCCCCGGGTGAGGCGTCCCCCAGATACGCAGTATTTT
TRBV28,.,.,TRBJ1-1,CASGPSMNTEAFF,TGTGCCAGCGGACCGTCGATGAACACTGAAGCTTTCTTT
TRBV29-1,.,many,TRBJ1-2,CSVEDPGIFEKGKGNYGYTF,TGCAGCGTTGAAGATCCTGGGATATTCGAGAAGGGAAAGGGGAACTATGGCTACACCTTC
TRBV7-6,.,.,TRBJ1-6,CASSLAEGASPLHF,TGTGCCAGCAGCTTAGCGGAAGGGGCGTCACCCCTCCACTTT
TRBV28,TRBD1,few,TRBJ1-2,CASSLQGERGYTF,TGTGCCAGCAGTCTACAGGGGGAACGTGGCTACACCTTC
TRBV20-1,.,few,TRBJ2-7,CSATGTAANEQYF,TGCAGTGCTACCGGGACTGCGGCAAACGAGCAGTACTTC
TRBV20-1,.,.,TRBJ1-2,CSAKRFGAGTAEGYTF,TGCAGTGCTAAAAGGTTTGGGGCAGGGACGGCGGAAGGCTACACCTTC
TRBV20-1,.,few,TRBJ2-7,CSASDSAYSYEQYF,TGCAGTGCTAGTGATAGCGCCTACTCCTACGAGCAGTACTTC
TRBV9,TRBD2,.,TRBJ2-5,CASSVGEGGPRNEQYF,TGTGCCAGCAGCGTAGGTGAGGGAGGGCCTAGGAATGAGCAGTACTTC
TRBV7-8,TRBD1,.,TRBJ1-2,CASRPGQDSYGYTF,TGTGCCAGCAGGCCGGGACAGGACTCCTATGGCTACACCTTC
TRBV20-1,.,.,TRBJ1-1,CSARDRRSMNTEAFF,TGCAGTGCTAGAGATAGGCGCAGCATGAACACTGAAGCTTTCTTT
TRBV4-1,TRBD1,few,TRBJ2-3,CASSSRDRVGDTQYF,TGCGCCAGCAGCTCCCGGGACAGGGTAGGAGATACGCAGTATTTT
TRBV5-5,.,.,TRBJ1-5,CASSGQGGLNQPQHF,TGTGCCAGCAGCGGGCAGGGTGGATTAAATCAGCCCCAGCATTTT
TRBV12-3/TRBV12-4,TRBD1,few,TRBJ1-2,CASSPSAGGYNYGYTF,TGTGCCAGCAGTCCTTCCGCAGGGGGATATAACTATGGCTACACCTTC
TRBV4-1,TRBD2,.,TRBJ2-1,CASSQLAGGLYEQFF,TGCGCCAGCAGCCAACTAGCGGGAGGTTTGTATGAGCAGTTCTTC
TRBV7-9,.,.,TRBJ2-3,CASSPRGSRFTDTQYF,TGTGCCAGCAGCCCTCGTGGGTCCCGGTTCACAGATACGCAGTATTTT
TRBV28,.,few,TRBJ1-2,CASSPGRTIYYGYTF,TGTGCCAGCAGCCCGGGACGGACAATATACTATGGCTACACCTTC
TRBV7-2,.,.,TRBJ2-7,CASSAAQGSYNEQYF,TGTGCCAGCAGCGCTGCGCAGGGCTCCTACAATGAGCAGTACTTC